The next 4 T cell receptor beta chains were all read from a single sample in a study of shared clonotypes between healthy human individuals. This table comes from immunoSEQ multiplex PCR, and its TCRdb copy is limited to in-frame clones, with some not included. The sample lists around 1.5 million clones; approximately 98% were seen once. Source material: naive CD4+ T cells sorted from blood. Subset described: CD45RA+ positively selected. These receptors originate from a man aged 30 to 45 in good health.

The chain joins TRBV10-3 to TRBJ2-1; 9 bases agree with TRBD1. V gave up 7 bases and J gave up 6 bases; unmatched junction bases: 13. The length of the CDR3 is 16 residues. Germline V gene sequence: CDR1 ENHRY, CDR2 SYGVKD. The CDR3 reads CAITRPDRGGFNEQFF. In nucleotides, the CDR3 is TGTGCCATCACCCGACCCGACAGGGGGGGTTTCAATGAGCAGTTCTTC.

V is TRBV2 and J is TRBJ2-5; D gene uncertain. The germline gives CDR1 SNHLY, CDR2 FYNNEI. CDR3 length equals 14 residues. Trimming removed 1 base at V and 2 bases at J, with 8 bases between. CDR3 sequence reads: CASSEGGRQETQYF. The CDR3 DNA follows: TGTGCCAGCAGTGAAGGAGGTAGACAAGAGACCCAGTACTTC.

This chain links TRBV5-4 with TRBJ2-2, with 8 bases identical to TRBD1. The germline CDR1 and CDR2 sequences are SGHNT and YYREEE (reference sequence). CDR3 length equals 16 residues. The V and J ends lost 4 bases and 4 bases, in that order; junction bases with no gene match: 9. Here the CDR3 DNA reads TGTGCCAGCAGCCCAAGGACAGGGTTTGGCACCGGGGAGCTGTTTTTT. Its protein product is CASSPRTGFGTGELFF.

V usage is TRBV29-1 and J usage is TRBJ1-1; no clear D. The CDR3 extends over 13 amino acids. CDR1 and CDR2 (germline): SQVTM, ANQGSEA. Trimming left V 6 bases short and J 0 bases short, with 11 bases between. The CDR3 bases are TGCAGCGTCGCGGACCAACTGAACACTGAAGCTTTCTTT. Its translation: CSVADQLNTEAFF.